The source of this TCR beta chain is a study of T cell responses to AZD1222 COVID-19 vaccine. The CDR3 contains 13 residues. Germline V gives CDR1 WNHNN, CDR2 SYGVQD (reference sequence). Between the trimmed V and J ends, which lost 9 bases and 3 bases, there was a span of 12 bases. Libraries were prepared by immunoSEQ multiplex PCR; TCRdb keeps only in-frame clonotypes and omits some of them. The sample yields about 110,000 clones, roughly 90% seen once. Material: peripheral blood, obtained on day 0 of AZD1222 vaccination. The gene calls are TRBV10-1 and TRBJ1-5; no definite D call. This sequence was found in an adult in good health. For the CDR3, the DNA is TGCGCCAGTTCCGACGGGCACAATCAGCCCCAGCATTTT. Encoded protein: CASSDGHNQPQHF.